The 21 T cell receptor beta chains listed next were all sequenced from one sample in a study of blood T cell repertoires in COVID-19. The assay was immunoSEQ multiplex PCR, and TCRdb's table has in-frame clones only and misses some. The table has roughly 79,000 clones, about four fifths seen once. The sequencing sample was made of peripheral blood. The receptors here all came from a human donor in a cohort sampled during active COVID-19.

The CDR3 loop is CASSPGTGAYEQYF. The CDR3 bases are TGTGCCAGCAGTCCCGGGACAGGAGCCTACGAGCAGTACTTC. V usage is TRBV3-1 (or the pseudogene TRBV3-2) and J usage is TRBJ2-7; TRBD1 aligns across 8 bases. The CDR3 is made up of 14 amino acids. The V gene end was trimmed by 6 bases and the J gene end by 2 bases; junction bases not matched to a gene: 6. CDR1 LGHDT and CDR2 YNNKEL come from the germline V gene (reference sequence).

The V and J genes are TRBV13 and TRBJ1-2; D is possibly TRBD1 (5 bases). The V and J ends lost 5 bases and 7 bases respectively, with 11 bases between them. CDR3 length: 12 amino acids. CDR1 PRHDT and CDR2 FYEKMQ come from the germline V gene (reference sequence). CDR3 in DNA: TGTGCCAGCAGCCAAGGAGGGGCTGGCTACACCTTC. It translates to CASSQGGAGYTF.

This chain joins TRBV6-1 and TRBJ2-1; perhaps TRBD1 as D (5 bases). V dropped 3 bases and J dropped 4 bases, with 16 bases sitting between them. The germline CDR1 and CDR2 sequences are MNHNS and SASEGT. The CDR3 consists of 16 residues. CDR3 in DNA: TGTGCCAGCAGTGATCGAAGCGCGACAGTATACAATGAGCAGTTCTTC. Its protein product is CASSDRSATVYNEQFF.

V usage is TRBV29-1 and J usage is TRBJ1-5; maybe TRBD1 (5 bases). The CDR3 runs to 12 residues. Germline values: CDR1 SQVTM, CDR2 ANQGSEA. V was cut by 2 bases and J by 11 bases, with 13 bases left in between. In nucleotides, the CDR3 is TGCAGCGTTGAACAGGGTTATGGGACCCAGCATTTT. It yields the protein CSVEQGYGTQHF.

CDR3: CASSIGRSYEQYF. The CDR3 DNA follows: TGTGCCAGTAGTATAGGGAGGTCCTACGAGCAGTACTTC. The chain uses TRBV19 and TRBJ2-7, with D perhaps matching TRBD2 (5 bases). Trimming took 1 base from V and 1 from J, leaving 5 bases between them. The germline CDR1 and CDR2 sequences are LNHDA and SQIVND (reference sequence). The CDR3 runs 13 residues.

This clone was observed a handful of times. V is TRBV19 and J is TRBJ2-7; D is uncertain. The V gene lost 6 bases and the J gene lost 2 bases, with 8 bases spanning the gap. The CDR3 length is 12 residues. Germline V gives CDR1 LNHDA, CDR2 SQIVND (reference sequence). The CDR3 region has the DNA TGTGCCAGTAGGGCAGATACCTACGAGCAGTACTTC. Encoded protein: CASRADTYEQYF.

V gene TRBV7-8 combines with J gene TRBJ1-2, with D tentatively TRBD1 (5 bases). Per germline, CDR1 SGHVS and CDR2 FQNEAQ. Trimming took 5 bases from V and 8 from J, leaving 9 bases between them. The CDR3 runs to 11 residues. CDR3 sequence reads: CASSQTGGYTF. As DNA, the CDR3 is TGTGCCAGCAGCCAAACAGGCGGCTACACCTTC.

The V call is TRBV10-3, the J call TRBJ1-2; 7 nucleotides agree with TRBD1. The trim removed 10 bases at V and 6 bases at J, leaving 11 bases unmatched. Germline CDR1 is ENHRY and CDR2 is SYGVKD. This CDR3 is 13 amino acids long. CDR3 DNA sequence: TGTGCCACCCAAGAACAGGGGACCGATGGCTACACCTTC. It encodes CATQEQGTDGYTF.

The chain combines TRBV7-9 with TRBJ1-5; D is unclear. Germline V gene sequence: CDR1 SEHNR, CDR2 FQNEAQ (reference sequence). The CDR3 runs to 15 residues. Trimming removed 2 bases at V and 7 bases at J, with 15 bases between. The chain's CDR3 is CASSLSGRGNQPQHF. In DNA, the CDR3 is TGTGCCAGCAGCTTAAGTGGACGGGGTAACCAGCCCCAGCATTTT.

This clone was counted once. The chain is built from TRBV6-2 or TRBV6-3 and TRBJ2-2; D gene unclear. Germline lookup yields CDR1 MNHEY and CDR2 SVGEGT. This CDR3 spans 14 amino acids. With 4 bases removed from V and 3 bases from J, the gap between germline ends came to 9 bases. The CDR3 loop is CASSSLDYTGELFF. The CDR3 nucleotides read TGTGCCAGCAGTTCTCTTGACTACACCGGGGAGCTGTTTTTT.

The chain recombines TRBV19 with TRBJ1-5, with 7 bases lining up with TRBD1. The V segment lost 5 bases and the J segment 6 bases; nucleotides outside the gene matches: 16. The CDR3 extends over 17 amino acids. CDR1 and CDR2 from the germline V gene are LNHDA and SQIVND (reference sequence). CDR3 nucleotides: TGTGCCAGTAGTGTTGACGGGGCAGGGGGAAGGGTTCAGCCCCAGCATTTT. It is translated as CASSVDGAGGRVQPQHF.

The rearrangement links TRBV5-5 to TRBJ1-3; 7 nucleotides align to TRBD1. J lost 0 bases, V lost 2 bases, and 5 bases had no gene match. This CDR3 is built from 16 residues. The V gene's germline CDR1 is SGHKS and CDR2 YYEKEE (reference sequence). The chain's CDR3 is CASSFTGTVSGNTIYF. The CDR3, as DNA: TGTGCCAGCAGCTTTACCGGGACAGTCTCTGGAAACACCATATATTTT.

The J gene is TRBJ1-1, the V gene TRBV18; 10 nucleotides agree with TRBD1. Losses at the gene ends were 3 bases for V and 1 base for J; bases not matched to a gene: 5. Germline lookup yields CDR1 KGHSH and CDR2 LQKENI. CDR3 size: 16 residues. This chain's CDR3 is CASSPRDRGQNTEAFF. Written as DNA, the CDR3 is TGTGCCAGCTCACCCCGGGACAGGGGCCAGAACACTGAAGCTTTCTTT.

V and J are TRBV18 and TRBJ1-1; possible D gene TRBD1, 5 bases. V gave up 8 bases and J gave up 2 bases, with 9 bases separating them. CDR1 and CDR2 (germline): KGHSH, LQKENI. CDR3 size: 12 residues. The CDR3 DNA reads as TGTGCCAGCCTCGGGGGTAACACTGAAGCTTTCTTT. Translated: CASLGGNTEAFF.

J is TRBJ2-6 and V is TRBV19; D gene ambiguous. Trimming stripped 6 bases from V and 2 bases from J, with 11 bases between. The germline CDR1 and CDR2 sequences are LNHDA and SQIVND (reference sequence). This CDR3 has 15 amino acids. The CDR3 is CASSPVYPGANVLTF. The DNA for the CDR3 is TGTGCCAGTAGCCCAGTTTACCCTGGGGCCAACGTCCTGACTTTC.

The V and J genes are TRBV30 and TRBJ2-7, with D tentatively TRBD1 (6 bases). Germline CDR1 is GTSNPN and CDR2 is SVGIG (reference sequence). Trimming removed 0 bases from V and 2 bases from J, with 14 bases in between. There are 15 residues in the CDR3. In nucleotides, the CDR3 is TGTGCCTGGAGTGTTCCCGGGACAACGACCTACGAGCAGTACTTC. As protein: CAWSVPGTTTYEQYF.

The V and J genes are TRBV18 and TRBJ2-7, with TRBD2 identical over 10 bases. Trimming removed 5 bases from V and 4 bases from J; junction bases left unmatched: 5. Germline loops: CDR1 KGHSH, CDR2 LQKENI. CDR3 length: 14 residues. The CDR3 is CASSALAGSYEQYF. The CDR3 nucleotides are TGTGCCAGCTCAGCACTAGCGGGGAGTTACGAGCAGTACTTC.

This sequence joins TRBV6-5 and TRBJ1-2; a possible D gene is TRBD1 (6 bases). Germline-derived CDR1 and CDR2 are MNHEY and SVGAGI. The CDR3 totals 15 residues. The V and J ends lost 0 bases and 6 bases respectively, with 14 bases between them. CDR3 amino acids: CASSYSMQGLNGYTF. DNA of the CDR3: TGTGCCAGCAGTTACTCGATGCAGGGGCTCAATGGCTACACCTTC.

This clone has a handful of counts. The chain uses TRBV30 and TRBJ1-2, with D maybe TRBD1 (6 bases). Germline V gene data show CDR1 as GTSNPN and CDR2 as SVGIG (reference sequence). Trimming shortened V by 3 bases and J by 10 bases, and 12 bases separated the two germline ends. The CDR3 consists of 11 residues. CDR3 residues: CAWSRGVDYTF. The CDR3 region has the DNA TGTGCCTGGAGCAGGGGAGTAGACTACACCTTC.

The chain links TRBV7-2 to TRBJ1-5, with 8 bases aligning to TRBD1. Germline V gene lookup returns CDR1 SGHTA and CDR2 FQGNSA. The V segment lost 1 base and the J segment 1 base; nucleotides outside the gene matches: 6. CDR3 length: 17 amino acids. CDR3 nucleotides: TGTGCCAGCAGCTTAGGCAGGGGGCTCTCGAGCAATCAGCCCCAGCATTTT. It yields the protein CASSLGRGLSSNQPQHF.

This clone was counted between two and nine times. The rearrangement links TRBV6-5 to TRBJ1-5; 10 bases match TRBD1. The CDR3 is 14 amino acids. From germline, CDR1 is MNHEY and CDR2 SVGAGI. The trim removed 8 bases at V and 7 bases at J, leaving 8 bases unmatched. The CDR3 sequence is CASLRDRGRQPQHF. CDR3 coding DNA: TGTGCCAGCCTCCGGGACAGGGGCCGACAGCCCCAGCATTTT.